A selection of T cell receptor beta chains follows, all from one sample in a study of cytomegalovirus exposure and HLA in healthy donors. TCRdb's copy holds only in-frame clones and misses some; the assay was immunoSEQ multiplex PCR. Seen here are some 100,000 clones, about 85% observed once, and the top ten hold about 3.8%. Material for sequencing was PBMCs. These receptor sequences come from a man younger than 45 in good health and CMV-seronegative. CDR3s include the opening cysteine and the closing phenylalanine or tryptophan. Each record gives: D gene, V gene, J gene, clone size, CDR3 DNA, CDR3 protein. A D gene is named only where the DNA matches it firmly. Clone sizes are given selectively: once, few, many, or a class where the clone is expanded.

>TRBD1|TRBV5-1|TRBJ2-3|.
TGCGCCAGCAGCTTGGGGACAGGGCTGGATACGCAGTATTTT
CASSLGTGLDTQYF
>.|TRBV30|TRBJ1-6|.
TGTGCCTGGAGTCCTTTATTCCCCTATAATTCACCCCTCCACTTT
CAWSPLFPYNSPLHF
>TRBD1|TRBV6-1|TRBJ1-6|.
TGTGCCAGCAGACCTCCGGGACAGGTAACCCTCCACTTT
CASRPPGQVTLHF
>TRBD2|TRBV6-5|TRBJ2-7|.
TGTGCCAGCAACGAGCGGGGGGGGGTCTACGAGCAGTACTTC
CASNERGGVYEQYF
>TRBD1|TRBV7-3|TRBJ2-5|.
TGTGCCAGCAGCTTAACTACAGGGGATGGAGAGACCCAGTACTTC
CASSLTTGDGETQYF
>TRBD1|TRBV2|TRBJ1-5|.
TGTGCCAGCAGTGAAGAGGGGACAGAACTATATAGCAATCAGCCCCAGCATTTT
CASSEEGTELYSNQPQHF
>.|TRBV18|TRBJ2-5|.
TGTGCCAGCTCACCATCAACGGGGGAGACCCAGTACTTC
CASSPSTGETQYF
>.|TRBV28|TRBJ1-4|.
TGTGCCAGCAGTTTACAGTGGTCGAATGGTGAAAAACTGTTTTTT
CASSLQWSNGEKLFF
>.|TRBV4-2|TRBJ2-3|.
TGTGCCAGCAGCCTTCACCCCGGGAGCGGCACAGATACGCAGTATTTT
CASSLHPGSGTDTQYF
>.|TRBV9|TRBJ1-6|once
TGTGCCAGCAGCGTCGACAGTGTTAATTCACCCCTCCACTTT
CASSVDSVNSPLHF
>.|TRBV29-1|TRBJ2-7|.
TGCAGCATAAATAGAGGGACATCGGGCACCGAGCAGTACTTC
CSINRGTSGTEQYF
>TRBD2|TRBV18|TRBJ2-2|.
TGTGCCAGCTCACCCCTGCGCGGGAGAGACACCGGGGAGCTGTTTTTT
CASSPLRGRDTGELFF
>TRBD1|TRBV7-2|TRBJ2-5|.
TGTGCCAGCAGCTTAGAGGGACAGGGGAGAGAGACCCAGTACTTC
CASSLEGQGRETQYF
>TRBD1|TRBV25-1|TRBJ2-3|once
TGTGCCAGCAACGGAGCTAGGGGGCCAGGAGATACGCAGTATTTT
CASNGARGPGDTQYF
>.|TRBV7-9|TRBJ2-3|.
TGTGCCAGCAGCTTACAACGGGCCGGGACTTCTAGCACAGATACGCAGTATTTT
CASSLQRAGTSSTDTQYF
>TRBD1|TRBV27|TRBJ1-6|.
TGTGCCACCAGGGGACAGGGGGCCTTGGATTCACCCCTCCACTTT
CATRGQGALDSPLHF
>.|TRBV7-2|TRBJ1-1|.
TGTGCCAGCAGCTGGGGCAGCCCGCCTAGTTGGGAGAACACTGAAGCTTTCTTT
CASSWGSPPSWENTEAFF
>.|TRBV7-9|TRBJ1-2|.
TGTGCCTTCAGTGGGGGGTATGGCTACACCTTC
CAFSGGYGYTF
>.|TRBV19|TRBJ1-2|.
TGTGCCAGTAGTATGGTGTCAGGGGAAAAAGATGGCTACACCTTC
CASSMVSGEKDGYTF
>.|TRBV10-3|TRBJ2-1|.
TGTGCCATCAGTGTCGTCCAGTATGCCTACAATGAGCAGTTCTTC
CAISVVQYAYNEQFF
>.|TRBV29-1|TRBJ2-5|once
TGCAGCGCGGACACGGACCAAGAGACCCAGTACTTC
CSADTDQETQYF